This TCR beta chain was observed in a study of cytomegalovirus exposure and HLA in healthy donors (dated by TCRdb to about 2017). Some background on the complete study: According to an earlier analysis of 550 to 700 of the donors, about 179 million T cells yielded 100 million or so unique TCR beta sequences and about 280 Gb of sequence data. To predict cytomegalovirus infection status, the study combined high-throughput TCR immunosequencing, statistical association of individual TCRs with disease status, and machine learning. In an earlier analysis of over 550 of the donors, high-throughput TCR beta sequencing was used to judge whether each TCR beta V gene segment behaved as functional or pseudogenic. The genetic ancestry cluster associated with self-reported Caucasian donors included 70% to 85% of the roughly 400 genotyped donors. Donor age, sex, ethnicity and CMV serostatus were compiled together with the repertoire data. Using immunosequencing, the study profiled T cell repertoires from 500 to 800 subjects and related those repertoires to cytomegalovirus serostatus. Rather than drawing on any new phenotypic data, the later analysis identified candidate immune exposures from TCR beta sequences and the way those sequences occurred across donors. Genome-wide SNP genotypes for about three fifths of the roughly 670 donors were used in a later genetic analysis, which treated that subset as a discovery cohort. Every discovery cohort repertoire had been produced on one sequencing platform. A later analysis re-analyzed previously published TCR beta repertoires from several hundred donors and added high-resolution HLA genotyping to study TCR occurrence patterns. Typing coverage varied by locus: roughly 629-640 donors for A, B, C, DRB1 and DQB1; roughly 520 for DQA1; more than 600 for DPA1; approximately 470 for DPB1. In addition to the first cohort of hundreds of subjects, a separate validation cohort of around 110 different subjects was used. The aim of the study was to test whether cataloging public T cell receptors could identify signatures of past pathogen exposure. Approximately 310 gigabases of sequencing data and tens of millions of unique TCR sequences were included in an early release covering roughly 600 HLA-typed donors. Both class I and class II loci were covered by HLA typing, at four-digit resolution. Among under 450 genotyped donors of the cohort, an average of roughly 240,000 unique TCR beta nucleotide sequences were sequenced per donor, roughly 18% of them non-productive. Because of strong linkage in the cohort, a handful of DR-DQ haplotypes were treated as single units for association and clustering.

The receptor library was made with the immunoSEQ multiplex PCR assay. The multiplex PCR relied on a mix of 60 forward primers for TCR Vbeta segments and 13 reverse primers for TCR Jbeta segments. A multiplex PCR assay on genomic DNA amplified the CDR3 region of rearranged TCR beta genes. On the Illumina HiSeq System, the amplified TCR beta libraries were sequenced as 87-base-pair reads. The authors' analysis ran thus. A later analysis tallied around 87 million unique TCR beta chains across the 700 or so repertoires, and about 12 million of those chains were shared by two or more donors. A nearest-neighbor algorithm error-corrected the raw reads and collapsed the reads into unique sequences, merging closely related sequences to remove PCR and sequencing errors. CDR3 sequences were aligned to IMGT reference sequences to assign V, D and J gene segments. For a sequence to be retained, a match of at least six nucleotides was required to both a V gene segment and a J gene segment. Rearrangements were called productive when the CDR3 lacked stop codons and stayed in frame with V and J; all others were non-productive. CDR3 was defined by IMGT convention, running from the second conserved V-encoded cysteine to the conserved J-encoded phenylalanine. The earlier analysis of about 610 of the donors excluded any sequence lacking an unambiguous match to a single V gene segment. An earlier analysis of several hundred of the donors called V segments functional above 56.7% productive rearrangements and segregating when the between-donor standard deviation exceeded 5%. A statistical classification framework was built to diagnose cytomegalovirus status from the catalog of TCR beta chain sequences. A later analysis assigned V and J genes by comparing TCR nucleotide sequences with IMGT/GENE-DB human TR gene sequences. Using the TCRdist pipeline, a later analysis assigned CDR3 sequences along with most-parsimonious VDJ recombination scenarios. In a later analysis, every TCR beta chain was defined by the combination of its CDR3 amino acid sequence and its V-gene family, and reads without a unique V-gene family were dropped. In a later analysis, 450 to 600 highly shared, low-generation-probability nucleotide sequences were removed to address suspected cross-contamination and a sequencing artifact. In a later analysis, a clonal expansion index for each public chain was calculated from normalized within-repertoire ranks of inferred template counts. In a later analysis, generation probabilities were computed with a VDJ recombination model fitted to out-of-frame rearrangements, and the resulting probabilities were checked against IGoR. In a later analysis, hypergeometric tests were used to score TCR-TCR, TCR-HLA and TCR-CMV co-occurrence, with a repertoire-size bias correction applied to TCR pairs. To estimate false discovery rates, a later analysis permuted the HLA or CMV assignments 20 times. In a later analysis, co-occurring TCRs were grouped using DBSCAN, with TCRdist sequence similarity added in when clustering inside HLA-allele-positive subsets. For co-occurrence clustering, repertoires with fewer than 30,000 or more than 120,000 public chains were excluded, along with a handful of repertoires with anomalous nucleotide sharing. Not all clones reach the TCRdb copy of this immuneACCESS table, which keeps in-frame sequences only. Checked studies attribute under half of the gap to unresolved V genes and leave the rest unexplained. The V and J calls and clone size are taken from that table; D and trimming were inferred from the DNA. Within this sample are roughly 120,000 clones, with around three quarters of them counted one time only. Of the sample, 10% to 15% falls within the top ten clones.

The cohort consisted of 666 healthy bone marrow donors. Cohort members were all nominally healthy when sampled, although unrecorded immune exposures were likely present. The donor tested CMV seropositive, placing the donor among the 289 seropositive members of the cohort. Each donor provided a peripheral blood sample, and peripheral blood mononuclear cells were used for TCR beta sequencing. The Qiagen DNeasy Blood Extraction Kit was used to extract genomic DNA from the blood cell samples. In regard to this clone: It has no known antigen specificity. Per-base quality was not reported, and no clone a single base away is much larger than it.

What the research found in general, with its limitations: While some public TCRs were present in many individuals, most TCR sequences turned up only very rarely across donors. Linkage disequilibrium might explain the correlated functional status among segregating V segments, but an unknown experimental factor could not be ruled out. In a later analysis, most CMV-associated TCR beta chains were found to appear HLA-restricted, with HLA associations seemingly driven largely by CMV exposure. In a later genetic analysis, a missense DCLRE1C variant was associated with V-gene and J-gene trimming of TCR beta chains, and the association was replicated in an independent cohort. In an earlier analysis of 587 of the donors, most TCR beta V segments were observed in productive rearrangements about 87% or about 30% of the time, broadly matching IMGT annotations. HLA typing was unavailable for some donors at each locus, so association tests used only the typed subset. The only immune exposure information available for the cohort was CMV serostatus. Specific HLA alleles were associated with over 15,000 TCR beta sequences at a false discovery rate of 0.05 in a later analysis. Because counts were too low, 15 to 20 rarely observed V segments, including chromosome 9 orphons, were left out of the earlier analysis of 587 of the donors. A further reported finding was that TCR beta sequences accurately predicted the HLA-A and HLA-B alleles for most subjects in the first cohort. In a later genetic analysis, fewer N-insertions in productive TCRs were reported among donors in an Asian-associated ancestry cluster than the approximately 670-donor mean. The cohort was sequenced for TCR beta chains only, and without alpha or paired-chain data the features that could be detected were limited. A group of highly shared sequence variants was considered likely to be a technical artifact of the sequencing pipeline. In the study, 150 to 200 TCR beta chains were listed as associated with cytomegalovirus. In vitro tests confirmed that a few of the cytomegalovirus-associated TCR beta chains recognize cytomegalovirus antigens. The authors suggested that the approach could potentially be generalized to other disease states and immunological phenotypes. The classifier was reported to diagnose cytomegalovirus status with high specificity and sensitivity in both the original and validation cohorts. According to a later analysis, parvovirus B19, influenza, CMV and Epstein-Barr virus appeared linked to several top co-occurrence clusters. The presence/absence analyses assumed that sequencing depth was roughly uniform across donors, and that assumption may not be true. In a later analysis, HLA-associated TCR beta chains showed more clonal expansion and lower generation probabilities than non-associated chains that were equally common. A later analysis found that TCR association rates varied across HLA loci, with DRB1 alleles showing the most associated TCRs and HLA-C alleles the fewest. Assigning TCR associations to individual alleles was difficult when HLA alleles, especially DR and DQ, strongly co-occurred.

This TCR came from a woman in her 40s in good health and CMV-seropositive. The sample taken for sequencing was PBMCs.

The nucleotide sequence reads as follows: TGTGCCAGCAGTCCAACCCAACGGGGAAACCCTGAAGCTTTCTTT. The translation is CASSPTQRGNPEAFF. The V and J genes are TRBV27 and TRBJ1-1, with the identity of the D gene unclear. The trim is 5 bases for V and 6 bases for J, with a gap of 19 bases between the germline ends. Based on the germline V gene (reference sequence), the CDR1 and CDR2 sequences are MNHEY and SMNVEV. From cysteine to phenylalanine, the CDR3 is 15 amino acids long. Just CDR3 DNA is preserved here, 45 bases in frame from base 1.